What follows are 2 T cell receptor beta chains derived from one specimen sequenced in a study of response to subunit inactivated influenza vaccine. TCRdb fed the RT-PCR reads into MiXCR, producing one record per CDR3 protein. The sample contains 610,000 or so distinct CDR3 sequences, approximately 14% of which appear only once. The sample was PBMCs from blood, taken 11 to 12 days after vaccination. These TCRs come from a man aged 45-65 years who received an inactivated influenza vaccine.

The sample holds many counts of this clonotype. V and J are TRBV20-1 and TRBJ2-1; the match to TRBD1 covers 9 bases. The V segment lost 3 bases and the J segment 9 bases; nucleotides outside the gene matches: 9. Germline CDR1 reads DFQATT; CDR2 reads SNEGSKA (reference sequence). The CDR3 is 14 amino acids. CDR3 in amino acids: CSASTGGPVGEQFF. The CDR3 nucleotides are TGCAGTGCTAGCACAGGGGGCCCCGTCGGTGAGCAGTTCTTC.

This clonotype was counted a few times. The CDR3 DNA is TGTGCCAGTAGTATACCCGGGCCGTCCGAGCAGTACTTC. This codes for CASSIPGPSEQYF. This sequence joins TRBV19 and TRBJ2-7; no firm D call. The CDR3 covers 13 residues. Trimming removed 2 bases from V and 6 bases from J, with 11 bases in between. Germline CDR1 LNHDA, CDR2 SQIVND (reference sequence).